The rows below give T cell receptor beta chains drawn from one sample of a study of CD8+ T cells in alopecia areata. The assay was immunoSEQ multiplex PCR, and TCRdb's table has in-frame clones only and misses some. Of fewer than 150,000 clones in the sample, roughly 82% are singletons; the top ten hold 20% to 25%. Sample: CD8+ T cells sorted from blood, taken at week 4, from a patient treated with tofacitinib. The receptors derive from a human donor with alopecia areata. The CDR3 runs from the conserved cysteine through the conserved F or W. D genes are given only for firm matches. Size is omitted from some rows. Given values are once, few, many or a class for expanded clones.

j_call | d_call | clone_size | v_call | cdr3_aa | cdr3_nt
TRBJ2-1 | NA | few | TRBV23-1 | CASSPKNEQFF | TGCGCCAGCAGTCCGAAGAATGAGCAGTTCTTC
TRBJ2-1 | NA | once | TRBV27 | CASSSSGTYNEQFF | TGTGCCAGCAGTTCATCCGGGACCTACAATGAGCAGTTCTTC
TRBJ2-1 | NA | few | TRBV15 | CATSTSRADEQFF | TGTGCCACCAGCACCTCCAGGGCCGATGAGCAGTTCTTC
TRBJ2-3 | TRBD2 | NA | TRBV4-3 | CASSPQGLAGATDTQYF | TGCGCCAGCAGCCCCCAGGGACTAGCGGGGGCCACAGATACGCAGTATTTT
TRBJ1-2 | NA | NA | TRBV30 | CAWSVHSAGDGYTF | TGTGCCTGGAGTGTACACTCGGCAGGGGATGGCTACACCTTC
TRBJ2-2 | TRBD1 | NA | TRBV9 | CASSAPLRQGDSGELFF | TGTGCCAGCAGCGCCCCTTTACGACAGGGTGATTCAGGGGAGCTGTTTTTT
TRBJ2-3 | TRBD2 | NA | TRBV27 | CASSLSGGVADTQYF | TGTGCCAGCAGTTTAAGCGGGGGGGTAGCAGATACGCAGTATTTT
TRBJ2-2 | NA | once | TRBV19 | CASSIVLGGNGELFF | TGTGCCAGTAGTATAGTCCTAGGGGGGAACGGGGAGCTGTTTTTT
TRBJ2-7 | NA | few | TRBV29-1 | CSVLGVYEQYF | TGCAGCGTCCTAGGGGTATACGAGCAGTACTTC
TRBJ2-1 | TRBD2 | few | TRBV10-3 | CAISSRGGLDNEQFF | TGTGCCATCAGTAGTCGGGGGGGACTAGACAATGAGCAGTTCTTC
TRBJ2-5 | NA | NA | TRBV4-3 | CASSQGQGETQYF | TGCGCCAGCAGCCAGGGGCAGGGGGAGACCCAGTACTTC
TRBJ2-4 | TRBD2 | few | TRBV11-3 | CASSLDQLTSGNIAKNIQYF | TGTGCCAGCAGCTTAGACCAACTGACTAGCGGGAATATAGCCAAAAACATTCAGTACTTC
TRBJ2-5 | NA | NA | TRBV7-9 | CASSQSGAGHQETQYF | TGTGCCAGCAGCCAGTCCGGGGCGGGCCACCAAGAGACCCAGTACTTC
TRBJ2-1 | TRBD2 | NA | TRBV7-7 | CASSSSPSGGNEQFF | TGTGCTAGCAGCTCTTCGCCTAGCGGGGGCAATGAGCAGTTCTTC
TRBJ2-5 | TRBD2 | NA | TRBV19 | CASSPGLAETQYF | TGTGCCAGTAGTCCAGGACTAGCAGAGACCCAGTACTTC
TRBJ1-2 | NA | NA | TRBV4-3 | CASSQGAGLSYTF | TGCGCCAGCAGCCAAGGGGCAGGGCTAAGCTACACCTTC
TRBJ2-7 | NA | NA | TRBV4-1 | CASGELAEQYF | TGCGCCAGCGGGGAACTCGCCGAGCAGTACTTC
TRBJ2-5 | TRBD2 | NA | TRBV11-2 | CASSPQLAGQETQYF | TGTGCCAGCAGCCCTCAACTAGCGGGGCAAGAGACCCAGTACTTC
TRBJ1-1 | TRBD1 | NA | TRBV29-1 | CSVESGVWQGANTEAFF | TGCAGCGTTGAGTCCGGCGTCTGGCAGGGGGCGAACACTGAAGCTTTCTTT
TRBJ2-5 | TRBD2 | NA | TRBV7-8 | CASSRLAGASQETQYF | TGTGCCAGCAGCAGACTAGCGGGGGCCTCCCAAGAGACCCAGTACTTC
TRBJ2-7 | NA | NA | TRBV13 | CASSLRLLGEQYF | TGTGCCAGCAGCTTAAGGCTGCTCGGCGAGCAGTACTTC
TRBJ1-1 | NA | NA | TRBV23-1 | CASSQSGSLNTEAFF | TGCGCCAGCAGTCAATCTGGCAGCCTGAACACTGAAGCTTTCTTT
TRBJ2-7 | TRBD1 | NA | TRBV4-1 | CASSQGTRTGYEEQYF | TGCGCCAGCAGCCAAGGCACCAGGACAGGGTACGAGGAGCAGTACTTC
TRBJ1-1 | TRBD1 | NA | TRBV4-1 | CASSQDTGAEAFF | TGCGCCAGCAGCCAAGATACAGGGGCTGAAGCTTTCTTT
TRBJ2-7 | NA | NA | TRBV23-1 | CASHSRSEQYF | TGCGCCAGCCACTCGAGGAGCGAGCAGTACTTC
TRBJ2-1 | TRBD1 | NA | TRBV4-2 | CASSRGTGDNEQFF | TGTGCCAGCAGCCGCGGGACAGGGGACAATGAGCAGTTCTTC
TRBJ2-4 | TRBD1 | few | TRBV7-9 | CASSPRDRWRTNIQYF | TGTGCCAGCAGCCCGCGGGACAGGTGGAGGACAAACATTCAGTACTTC
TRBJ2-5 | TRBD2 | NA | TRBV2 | CAKAGTSVQETQYF | TGTGCCAAGGCCGGGACTAGCGTACAAGAGACCCAGTACTTC
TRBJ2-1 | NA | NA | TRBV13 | CASSLGNNEQFF | TGTGCCAGCAGCCTCGGGAACAATGAGCAGTTCTTC
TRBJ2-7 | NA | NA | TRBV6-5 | CASSYVPGSSYEQYF | TGTGCCAGCAGTTACGTTCCAGGGAGCTCCTACGAGCAGTACTTC
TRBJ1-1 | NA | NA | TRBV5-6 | CASSFGWPGGTEAFF | TGTGCCAGCAGCTTTGGTTGGCCCGGGGGCACTGAAGCTTTCTTT
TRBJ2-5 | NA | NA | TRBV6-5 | CASSYGGVRETQYF | TGTGCCAGCAGTTACGGCGGAGTACGGGAGACCCAGTACTTC
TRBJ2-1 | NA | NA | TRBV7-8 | CASSRPQGAIDNEQFF | TGTGCCAGCAGCCGCCCCCAGGGAGCCATAGACAATGAGCAGTTCTTC
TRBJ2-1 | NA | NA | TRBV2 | CASSASGSRFFEQFF | TGTGCCAGCAGTGCATCCGGTAGCAGGTTTTTTGAGCAGTTCTTC
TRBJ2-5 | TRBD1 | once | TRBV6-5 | CASSYSQSTGETQYF | TGTGCCAGCAGTTACTCGCAGTCGACAGGGGAGACCCAGTACTTC
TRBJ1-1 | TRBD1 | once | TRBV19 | CASSITGDTEAFF | TGTGCCAGTAGTATAACAGGGGACACTGAAGCTTTCTTT
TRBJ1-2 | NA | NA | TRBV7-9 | CASSPNLGFSYGYTF | TGTGCCAGCAGCCCGAATCTAGGATTCAGCTATGGCTACACCTTC
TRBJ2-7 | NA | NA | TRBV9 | CASSPPLGDHEQYF | TGTGCCAGCAGCCCCCCCCTGGGGGACCACGAGCAGTACTTC
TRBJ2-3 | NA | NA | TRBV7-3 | CASSPAGSADTQYF | TGTGCCAGCAGCCCGGCGGGGAGCGCAGATACGCAGTATTTT
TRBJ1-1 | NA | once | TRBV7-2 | CASRYGYTEAFF | TGTGCCAGCAGATACGGGTACACTGAAGCTTTCTTT
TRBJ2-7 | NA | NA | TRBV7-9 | CASSSSLSYEQYF | TGTGCCAGCAGCTCGTCACTTTCCTACGAGCAGTACTTC
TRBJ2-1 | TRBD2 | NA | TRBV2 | CASSVPAGGMSSYNEQFF | TGTGCCAGCAGTGTCCCAGCGGGGGGAATGAGCTCCTACAATGAGCAGTTCTTC
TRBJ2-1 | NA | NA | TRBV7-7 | CASSPGSVEQFF | TGTGCCAGCAGCCCTGGGTCCGTTGAGCAGTTCTTC
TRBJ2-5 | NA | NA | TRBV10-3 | CAISDAGAAETQYF | TGTGCCATCAGTGATGCAGGGGCGGCAGAGACCCAGTACTTC
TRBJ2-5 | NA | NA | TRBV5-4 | CASSSGLDGETQYF | TGTGCCAGCAGCTCCGGGCTCGATGGGGAGACCCAGTACTTC
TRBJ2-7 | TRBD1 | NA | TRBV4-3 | CASSQQPGQGGYEQYF | TGCGCCAGCAGCCAGCAACCGGGACAGGGAGGGTACGAGCAGTACTTC
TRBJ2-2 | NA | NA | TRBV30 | CAWSYDRDKNTGELFF | TGTGCCTGGAGTTATGACCGGGACAAAAACACCGGGGAGCTGTTTTTT
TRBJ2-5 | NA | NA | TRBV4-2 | CASSQGEAVETQYF | TGTGCCAGCAGCCAAGGGGAGGCGGTAGAGACCCAGTACTTC
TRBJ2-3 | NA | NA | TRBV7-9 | CASSLSLNTQYF | TGTGCCAGCAGCTTAAGTCTGAATACGCAGTATTTT
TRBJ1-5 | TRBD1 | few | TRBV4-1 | CASSHQGAGNQPQHF | TGCGCCAGCAGCCATCAGGGGGCCGGCAATCAGCCCCAGCATTTT
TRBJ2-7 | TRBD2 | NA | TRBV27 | CASSWSSGVYEQYF | TGTGCCAGCAGTTGGTCTAGCGGGGTCTACGAGCAGTACTTC
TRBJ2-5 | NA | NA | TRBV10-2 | CASSEYLQETQYF | TGCGCCAGCAGTGAGTACCTGCAAGAGACCCAGTACTTC
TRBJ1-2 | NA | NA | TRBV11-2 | CASSFRGYYGYTF | TGTGCCAGCAGCTTTCGGGGGTACTATGGCTACACCTTC
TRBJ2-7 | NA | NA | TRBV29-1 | CSVEDMGYVEYF | TGCAGCGTTGAAGATATGGGCTACGTGGAGTACTTC